This T cell receptor beta chain appears in the sequencing data of a study of blood T cell repertoires in COVID-19. Measured with immunoSEQ multiplex PCR; TCRdb has only the in-frame clones, and not every one. The profile shows 65,000 to 70,000 clones, 81% of them singletons. This CDR3 is 17 amino acids long. Germline CDR1 and CDR2: MNHEY and SVGEGT. Losses at the gene ends were 4 bases for V and 0 bases for J; bases not matched to a gene: 6. The specimen sequenced was peripheral blood. This TCR derives from a human donor in a cohort sampled during active COVID-19. This chain connects TRBV6-2 or TRBV6-3 to TRBJ2-1; TRBD2 matches 10 bases. CDR3 residues: CASSLLPSGSSYNEQFF. The CDR3 bases are TGTGCCAGCAGTTTACTCCCTAGCGGGAGCTCCTACAATGAGCAGTTCTTC.